These 3 T cell receptor beta chains share one sample of origin, sequenced in a study of shared clonotypes between healthy human individuals. This table comes from immunoSEQ multiplex PCR, and its TCRdb copy is limited to in-frame clones, with some not included. The sample has nearly 600,000 clones; around 95% are singletons. Naive CD8 cells, CD45RO-negative and positively selected for CCR7, excluded terminally differentiated effector memory CD45RA+ cells. Sample: naive CD8+ T cells sorted from blood. These receptors all come from a woman aged 25 to 39 in good health.

The DNA of the CDR3 is TGTGCCAGCAGGAGTAGCGGGAAAGAGACCCAGTACTTC. Its translation is CASRSSGKETQYF. This rearrangement joins TRBV6-9 to TRBJ2-5, with 8 bases aligning to TRBD2. Germline lookup yields CDR1 MNHGY and CDR2 SVAAGI. The junction had 3 bases not matched to a gene; V was cut back by 6 bases and J by 3 bases. This CDR3 has 13 residues.

CDR3 in amino acids: CASTLGWVKDTEAFF. CDR3 nucleotides: TGTGCCAGTACCCTAGGGTGGGTTAAGGACACTGAAGCTTTCTTT. This chain uses TRBV19 with TRBJ1-1; D unresolved. V was trimmed by 7 bases and J by 3 bases, leaving 18 bases between them. CDR3 length equals 15 residues. Germline CDR1 LNHDA, CDR2 SQIVND (reference sequence).

The chain couples TRBV7-2 to TRBJ2-3; 11 bases are shared with TRBD2. The CDR3 consists of 15 residues. The ends lost 5 bases at V and 3 bases at J; junction bases unmatched: 4. CDR1 is SGHTA and CDR2 is FQGNSA in the germline V gene. CDR3 loop: CASSQTSGETDTQYF. CDR3 nucleotide sequence: TGTGCCAGCAGCCAGACTAGCGGGGAAACAGATACGCAGTATTTT.